A single TCR beta chain is shown here with its context. Libraries were prepared by immunoSEQ multiplex PCR; TCRdb keeps only in-frame clonotypes and omits some of them. The sample has hundreds of thousands of clones; about 83% are singletons. The CDR3 consists of 16 residues. In germline, CDR1 is PRHDT, CDR2 FYEKMQ (reference sequence). J was trimmed by 2 bases and V by 3 bases; bases with no gene match: 9. The source of the sample is a study of blood T cell repertoires in COVID-19. About the research overall: Spain, Italy and the United States supplied samples that represented acute and convalescent COVID-19.

Individuals drawn from 20 to 25 US areas were about 18 to 95 years old. The chain links TRBV13 to TRBJ2-7; 8 nucleotides agree with TRBD2. Source material: PBMCs or T cells enriched from blood (not recorded which). This TCR was recovered from a woman between 40 and 55 years old who had recovered from COVID-19. The CDR3 spells CASSFFPAGAAYEQYF. In DNA, the CDR3 is TGTGCCAGCAGCTTTTTTCCAGCGGGAGCCGCCTACGAGCAGTACTTC.